The 10 T cell receptor beta chains below all came from one sample that was sequenced in a study of identifying expanded T cells in peripheral blood. Data came from immunoSEQ multiplex PCR; TCRdb stores just in-frame clones and leaves some out. The table has some 78,000 clones, more than 75% seen once. The sequenced sample consisted of blood. These TCRs come from a person between 18 and 69 years old in good health.

This clone was seen a single time. The chain uses TRBV15 and TRBJ1-4, with TRBD1 matching 11 bases. V dropped 3 bases and J dropped 6; count of bases not matched to a gene: 9. This CDR3 is 17 amino acids long. Germline CDR1 and CDR2: LNHNV and YYDKDF (reference sequence). The CDR3 DNA follows: TGTGCCACCAGCAGGGTGGGACAGGGGGTACTCTATGAAAAACTGTTTTTT. It yields the protein CATSRVGQGVLYEKLFF.

The V and J genes are TRBV5-4 and TRBJ1-1, with TRBD1 identical over 9 bases. V lost 0 bases to trimming and J lost 7 bases; unmatched junction nucleotides: 4. This CDR3 has 14 amino acids. The germline CDR1 and CDR2 sequences are SGHNT and YYREEE (reference sequence). CDR3 DNA: TGTGCCAGCAGCTTGGGCACAGGGGGCCGTGAAGCTTTCTTT. Residues: CASSLGTGGREAFF.

V is TRBV10-3 and J is TRBJ2-7; 7 nucleotides match TRBD2. After removal of 2 bases from V and 9 bases from J, the junction contained 10 bases not matched to a gene. The CDR3 is made up of 14 amino acids. Germline V gene data show CDR1 as ENHRY and CDR2 as SYGVKD. The CDR3 DNA is TGTGCCATCAGTGAGCGGACTAGTTGGGTTGGGCAGTACTTC. Translation gives CAISERTSWVGQYF.

The chain carries TRBV25-1 and TRBJ2-7; maybe TRBD1 (6 bases). V shed 5 bases and J shed 6 bases, with 14 bases lying between them. This CDR3 is built from 13 residues. Germline loops: CDR1 MGHDK, CDR2 SYGVNS. For the CDR3, the DNA is TGTGCCAGCAGTTCTATAACGACAGGCGAGCAGTACTTC. This gives the protein CASSSITTGEQYF.

There are a few counts of this clone. V gene TRBV7-9 combines with J gene TRBJ1-2; 7 nucleotides match TRBD1. V lost 5 bases, J lost 8 bases, and 17 bases stayed unmatched. Germline CDR1 and CDR2: SEHNR and FQNEAQ (reference sequence). The CDR3 length is 16 residues. The CDR3 DNA reads TGTGCCAGCAGCCCCACAGGGGATCCCCGTTTAGGCGGCTACACCTTC. It yields the protein CASSPTGDPRLGGYTF.

The chain uses TRBV11-2 and TRBJ2-1, with D possibly TRBD2 on 7 matching bases. The CDR3 runs to 12 residues. Germline assignment: CDR1 SGHAT and CDR2 FQNNGV. Between the trimmed V and J ends, which lost 6 bases and 12 bases, there was a span of 15 bases. The CDR3 here is CASSSAGATQFF. In DNA form, the CDR3 reads TGTGCCAGCAGTTCGGCGGGGGCCACGCAGTTCTTC.

V usage is TRBV5-4 and J usage is TRBJ1-4; D remains ambiguous. V lost 4 bases and J 5 bases, leaving 21 bases between the germline ends. The CDR3 has 17 amino acids. Germline CDR1 is SGHNT and CDR2 is YYREEE (reference sequence). CDR3 sequence: CASSRRQRTAGNEKLFF. CDR3 sequence (DNA): TGTGCCAGCAGCCGACGGCAAAGGACCGCGGGGAATGAAAAACTGTTTTTT. The full variable domain, in which reference TRBV5-4 and TRBJ1-4 provide the parts outside the CDR3, is ETGVTQSPTHLIKTRGQQVTLRCSSQSGHNTVSWYQQALGQGPQFIFQYYREEENGRGNFPPRFSGLQFPNYSSELNVNALELDDSALYLCASSRRQRTAGNEKLFFGSGTQLSVL.

This chain links TRBV7-8 with TRBJ2-3, with D uncertain. Germline V gene data show CDR1 as SGHVS and CDR2 as FQNEAQ. Between the trimmed V and J ends, which lost 5 bases and 0 bases, there was a span of 9 bases. The CDR3 is 14 residues long. Written as DNA, the CDR3 is TGTGCCAGCAGCCAAGTATCTAGCACAGATACGCAGTATTTT. It codes for CASSQVSSTDTQYF.

The chain has TRBV10-3 and TRBJ2-3; D may match TRBD1 or TRBD2 (5 bases each). CDR1 and CDR2 from the germline V gene are ENHRY and SYGVKD. This CDR3 is built from 12 residues. V dropped 11 bases and J dropped 0 bases, with 9 bases sitting between them. The CDR3 spells CAVWDSTDTQYF. DNA for the CDR3: TGTGCCGTGTGGGACAGCACAGATACGCAGTATTTT.

The rearrangement uses TRBV29-1 and TRBJ2-7; 8 bases align to TRBD1. CDR1 SQVTM and CDR2 ANQGSEA come from the germline V gene. Trimming removed 7 bases from V and 2 bases from J; junction bases left unmatched: 4. There are 12 residues in the CDR3. CDR3: CSALTGAYEQYF. CDR3 nucleotide sequence: TGCAGCGCCCTGACAGGGGCCTACGAGCAGTACTTC.